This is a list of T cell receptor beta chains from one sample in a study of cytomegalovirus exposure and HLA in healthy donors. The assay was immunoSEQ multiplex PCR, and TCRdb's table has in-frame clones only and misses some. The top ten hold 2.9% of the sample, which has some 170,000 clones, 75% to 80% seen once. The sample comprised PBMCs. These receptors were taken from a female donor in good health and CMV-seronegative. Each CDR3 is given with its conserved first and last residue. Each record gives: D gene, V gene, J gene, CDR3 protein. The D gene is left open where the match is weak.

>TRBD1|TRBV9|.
CASSAGTGGTYEQYF
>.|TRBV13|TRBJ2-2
CASSLVSGMAGELFF
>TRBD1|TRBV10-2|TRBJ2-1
CASGTGTGNGYNEQFF
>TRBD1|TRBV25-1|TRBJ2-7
CASSPSPTGTGRYEQYF
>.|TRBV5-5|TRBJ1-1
CASSPILFGGLNTEAFF
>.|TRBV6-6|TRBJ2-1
CASSYGQGSYNEQFF
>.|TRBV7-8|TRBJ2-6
CASSLLSGASGRTGANVLTF
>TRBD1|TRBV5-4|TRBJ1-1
CASSLGQGVTEAFF
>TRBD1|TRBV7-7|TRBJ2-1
CASSPGTGGIFLDEQFF
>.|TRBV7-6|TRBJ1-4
CASSLGGGVHEKLFF
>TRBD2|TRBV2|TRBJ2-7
CASMESGRAYEQYF
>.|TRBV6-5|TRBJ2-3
CASSYSGSRGIDTQYF
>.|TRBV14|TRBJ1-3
CASSQVGHSLSGNTIYF
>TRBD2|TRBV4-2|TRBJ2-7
CASSQVFGLGAREQYF
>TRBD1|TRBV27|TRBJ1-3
CASKKDRNGGNTIYF
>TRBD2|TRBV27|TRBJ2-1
CASSPSSGNTYNEQFF
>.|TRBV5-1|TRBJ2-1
CASRATYNEQFF
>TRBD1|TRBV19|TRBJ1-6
CASSIAGQYSPLHF
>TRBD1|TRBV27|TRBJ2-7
CASSLVQGAYEQYF
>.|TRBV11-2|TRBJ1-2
CASSLGDPRYGYTF
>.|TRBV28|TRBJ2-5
CASTEQGGRETQYF
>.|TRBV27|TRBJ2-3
CASSLSPGPDTQYF
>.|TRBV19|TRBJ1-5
CASSIDAGDQPQHF
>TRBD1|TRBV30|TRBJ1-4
CAWGQGYEKLFF
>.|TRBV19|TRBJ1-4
CASSPQVAANEKLFF
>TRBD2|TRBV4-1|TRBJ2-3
CASSHFGGRTTDTQYF
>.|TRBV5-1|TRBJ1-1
CASIPLDKNAEAFF
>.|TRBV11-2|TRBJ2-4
CASSPGSKNIQYF
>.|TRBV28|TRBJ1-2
CASSMGDGQPGGYTF
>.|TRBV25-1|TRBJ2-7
CASSDLVSDEQYF
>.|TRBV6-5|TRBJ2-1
CASSYSSSYNEQFF
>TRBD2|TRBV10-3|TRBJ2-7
CAISRNSGSGGEQYF
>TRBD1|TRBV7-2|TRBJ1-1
CASSWDSLDTEAFF
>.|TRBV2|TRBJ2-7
CASRNRDNSYEQYF
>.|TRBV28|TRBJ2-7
CASRQHYRGYEQYF
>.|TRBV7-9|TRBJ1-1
CSSSPGDTEAFF